A single sample gave rise to the 20 T cell receptor beta chains below, sequenced in a study of T cell repertoires in cytomegalovirus infection. MiXCR, run by TCRdb on the reads, gives a single entry per CDR3 protein. The sample has tens of thousands of distinct CDR3 sequences; approximately 3.6% are singletons. Sequencing was performed on PBMCs. The source of these receptors is a human donor in good health (CMV status not recorded). Some clones in this sample may be carry-over from other donors' samples.

This clonotype was counted ten times or more. The chain carries TRBV12-3 or TRBV12-4 and TRBJ2-7; D gene ambiguous. V dropped 3 bases and J dropped 6 bases, with 9 bases sitting between them. CDR3 length: 12 amino acids. The CDR3 coding sequence is TGTGCCAGCAGTTTGTTTTTGGGCGAGCAGTACTTC. As protein: CASSLFLGEQYF.

This clonotype was counted ten times or more. This sequence joins TRBV5-1 and TRBJ2-1; D perhaps matches TRBD2 (6 bases). Trimming removed 6 bases at V and 0 bases at J, with 13 bases between. The CDR3 has 15 amino acids. The germline gives CDR1 SGHRS, CDR2 YFSETQ. As DNA, the CDR3 is TGCGCCAGCATCGGGACTTCAAGCTCCTACAATGAGCAGTTCTTC. This sequence encodes CASIGTSSSYNEQFF. The full variable domain, with the rest looked up from reference TRBV5-1 and TRBJ2-1, is KAGVTQTPRYLIKTRGQQVTLSCSPISGHRSVSWYQQTPGQGLQFLFEYFSETQRNKGNFPGRFSGRQFSNSRSEMNVSTLELGDSALYLCASIGTSSSYNEQFFGPGTRLTVL.

At least ten counts were recorded for this clonotype. The gene calls are TRBV10-3 and TRBJ2-5; D assignment may be TRBD1 or TRBD2 (5 bases each). The CDR3 sequence is 14 residues long. Germline loops: CDR1 ENHRY, CDR2 SYGVKD. Deletions cut 2 bases from V and 1 base from J, with 8 bases between. Here the CDR3 DNA reads TGTGCCATCAGTGAGGCCGGGACCCAAGAGACCCAGTACTTC. Amino acid sequence: CAISEAGTQETQYF.

This clonotype was recorded at least ten times. V and J are TRBV11-2 and TRBJ2-5; no firm D call. Germline values: CDR1 SGHAT, CDR2 FQNNGV. The V gene lost 1 base and the J gene lost 4 bases, with 10 bases spanning the gap. This CDR3 spans 14 amino acids. CDR3 coding DNA: TGTGCCAGCAGCTTAGGTTGGCAGCGAGAGACCCAGTACTTC. Translated, it gives CASSLGWQRETQYF.

This clonotype was picked up a small number of times. The chain uses TRBV5-1 and TRBJ1-2; D ambiguous. This CDR3 contains 14 residues. The V end lost 2 bases, the J end lost 4 bases, and 12 bases lay between the germline ends. The germline gives CDR1 SGHRS, CDR2 YFSETQ. CDR3 residues: CASSLSNSIYGYTF. In nucleotides, the CDR3 is TGCGCCAGCAGCTTATCTAACAGTATCTATGGCTACACCTTC.

This clonotype has a handful of counts. The chain couples TRBV12-3 or TRBV12-4 to TRBJ2-1; perhaps TRBD2 as D (6 bases). The V end was cut by 8 bases, the J end by 1 base, with 12 bases between. The CDR3 is 14 residues long. The DNA of the CDR3 is TGTGCCAGCGCCGCTGCGGGGTCCTACAATGAGCAGTTCTTC. Translated: CASAAAGSYNEQFF.

This clonotype was counted ten times or more. The V gene is TRBV6-2 or TRBV6-3, the J gene TRBJ2-3; 12 positions match TRBD2. Germline V gene lookup returns CDR1 MNHEY and CDR2 SVGEGT. This CDR3 has 20 residues. V was pared by 6 bases and J by 1 base, with 17 bases of the junction left unmatched. The CDR3 DNA is TGTGCCAGCAGGCCGGGCCCTAGCGGGGGGGAACTCCTAGGCACAGATACGCAGTATTTT. Protein product: CASRPGPSGGELLGTDTQYF.

The table lists this clonotype with many counts. The chain employs TRBV18 and TRBJ1-6; D is ambiguous. With 3 bases removed from V and 8 bases from J, the gap between germline ends came to 8 bases. The CDR3 length is 13 residues. CDR1 and CDR2 from the germline V gene are KGHSH and LQKENI. The CDR3 is CASSPRPDSPLHF. As DNA, the CDR3 is TGTGCCAGCTCACCGAGGCCAGATTCACCCCTCCACTTT. The full variable domain, rest sourced from reference TRBV18 and TRBJ1-6, is NAGVMQNPRHLVRRRGQEARLRCSPMKGHSHVYWYRQLPEEGLKFMVYLQKENIIDESGMPKERFSAEFPKEGPSILRIQQVVRGDSAAYFCASSPRPDSPLHFGNGTRLTVT.

This clonotype was seen repeatedly, ten times or more. This sequence joins TRBV7-9 and TRBJ2-1; unclear D gene. Trimming took 3 bases from V and 5 from J, leaving 2 bases between them. The CDR3 sequence is 11 residues long. The germline gives CDR1 SEHNR, CDR2 FQNEAQ (reference sequence). CDR3 protein: CASSFNNEQFF. The CDR3 DNA sequence: TGTGCCAGCAGCTTCAACAATGAGCAGTTCTTC.

Ten or more counts support this clonotype. This chain uses TRBV7-2 with TRBJ1-1; a possible D gene is TRBD1 (5 bases). CDR3 length: 15 amino acids. In germline, CDR1 is SGHTA, CDR2 FQGNSA. Trimming cost V 1 base and J 1 base, with 10 bases left between them. The chain's CDR3 is CASSLVGRGNTEAFF. The CDR3 DNA follows: TGTGCCAGCAGCTTAGTAGGGAGGGGGAACACTGAAGCTTTCTTT.

The rearrangement uses TRBV10-3 and TRBJ1-1; TRBD1 matches 12 bases. The ends lost 5 bases at V and 0 bases at J; junction bases unmatched: 13. The CDR3 totals 19 residues. CDR1 ENHRY and CDR2 SYGVKD come from the germline V gene. The CDR3 region is CAISPKGTGGRYMNTEAFF. The CDR3 coding sequence is TGTGCCATCAGTCCGAAAGGGACAGGGGGCCGATATATGAACACTGAAGCTTTCTTT.

This clonotype was detected ten times or more. The V and J genes are TRBV7-6 and TRBJ2-3; D gene uncertain. V was pared by 5 bases and J by 6 bases, with 9 bases between. This CDR3 comprises 12 residues. CDR1 and CDR2 (germline): SGHVS, FNYEAQ. CDR3 residues: CASSLPLDTQYF. The CDR3 DNA is TGTGCCAGCAGCCTCCCGCTGGATACGCAGTATTTT.

This clonotype was observed at least ten times. The junction does not match germline at one end; this may be a read error. This chain joins TRBV6-2 or TRBV6-3 and TRBJ1-6; 7 bases line up with TRBD1. Germline CDR1 reads MNHEY; CDR2 reads SVGEGT. CDR3 length equals 14 residues. The chain's CDR3 is CASNYGTANSPLHF. Here the CDR3 DNA reads TGTGCCAGCAATTACGGGACAGCAAATTCACCCCTCCACTTT.

This clonotype has only a few counts. The V gene is TRBV19, the J gene TRBJ2-1, with TRBD2 as a possible D gene (7 bases). V was pared by 6 bases and J by 4 bases, with 16 bases between. The CDR3 runs to 15 residues. The germline gives CDR1 LNHDA, CDR2 SQIVND (reference sequence). The DNA of the CDR3 is TGTGCCAGTAGCAGGAGGGGGGGTTCTTACAATGAGCAGTTCTTC. Protein: CASSRRGGSYNEQFF.

This clonotype was detected ten times or more. The chain uses TRBV5-4 and TRBJ1-1, with D unresolved. V shed 3 bases and J shed 4 bases, with 19 bases lying between them. The CDR3 loop spans 16 amino acids. Germline loops: CDR1 SGHNT, CDR2 YYREEE (reference sequence). The CDR3 reads CASSWPGVTLGTEAFF. CDR3 nucleotide sequence: TGTGCCAGCAGCTGGCCAGGTGTCACCTTGGGCACTGAAGCTTTCTTT.

This clonotype was detected many times. The V and J genes are TRBV7-9 and TRBJ2-4; TRBD2 might be the D (6 bases). The CDR3 is 15 amino acids. Germline lookup yields CDR1 SEHNR and CDR2 FQNEAQ (reference sequence). V dropped 8 bases and J dropped 1 base, with 15 bases sitting between them. This CDR3 reads CASSRGSGAKNIQYF. The CDR3 nucleotides read TGTGCCAGCTCGCGGGGCTCTGGGGCCAAAAACATTCAGTACTTC.

At least ten counts were recorded for this clonotype. The chain uses TRBV7-2 and TRBJ2-3, with TRBD2 matching over 7 bases. This CDR3 contains 14 residues. After removal of 4 bases from V and 6 bases from J, the junction contained 7 bases not matched to a gene. Germline CDR1 SGHTA, CDR2 FQGNSA. The CDR3 reads CASSSDGGTDTQYF. As DNA, the CDR3 is TGTGCCAGCAGCTCCGACGGGGGGACGGATACGCAGTATTTT.

This clonotype was seen many times. The chain recombines TRBV7-9 with TRBJ2-1; D not resolved. Germline CDR1 reads SEHNR; CDR2 reads FQNEAQ (reference sequence). The CDR3 extends over 16 amino acids. V gave up 1 base and J gave up 2 bases, with 12 bases separating them. The DNA for the CDR3 is TGTGCCAGCAGCTTAGATCTGGGGATCCCCTACAATGAGCAGTTCTTC. This gives the protein CASSLDLGIPYNEQFF.

This clonotype was counted at least ten times. The rearrangement joins TRBV7-3 to TRBJ1-2; the match to TRBD1 covers 7 bases. The V and J ends lost 5 bases and 7 bases, in that order; junction bases with no gene match: 7. The CDR3 contains 13 residues. Germline V gene sequence: CDR1 SGHTA, CDR2 FQGTGA. In DNA form, the CDR3 reads TGTGCCAGCAGCCGACAGGGAGGGGGTGGCTACACCTTC. This translates into CASSRQGGGGYTF.

This clonotype was seen ten or more times. The chain carries TRBV28 and TRBJ2-6; D ambiguous. Germline V gives CDR1 MDHEN, CDR2 SYDVKM. The CDR3 sequence is 12 residues long. The V end was cut by 9 bases, the J end by 1 base, with 4 bases between. CDR3 in DNA: TGTGCCAGTTGGTCTGGGGCCAACGTCCTGACTTTC. As protein: CASWSGANVLTF.